This TCR beta chain was sequenced during a study of blood T cells in healthy people across ages. CDR3 length equals 15 residues. V lost 0 bases and J lost 2, with 11 bases in between. Germline V gives CDR1 MNHEY, CDR2 SMNVEV (reference sequence). Primed by a sample-barcoded 5' primer and a J-beta primer mix, a second PCR proceeded for roughly 7 to 12 cycles. MiXCR was run by TCRdb on the 5' RACE reads, yielding one entry per CDR3 protein. The data hold about 500,000 distinct CDR3 sequences, with less than 25% observed a single time. The data were also submitted as part of a second study, on T cells of mothers and their children.

This receptor was obtained from a boy under 18 in good health. Sequenced material: blood. The rearrangement links TRBV27 to TRBJ2-7; possibly TRBD1 for D (5 bases). The DNA of the CDR3 is TGTGCCAGCAGTTTATCCTCGGACACCACCTACGAGCAGTACTTC. Its protein product is CASSLSSDTTYEQYF.